These T cell receptor beta chains were read from a single sample in a study of shared clonotypes between healthy human individuals. The protocol was immunoSEQ multiplex PCR, while the TCRdb copy is restricted to in-frame clones and leaves out a portion. Of 2 million to 2.5 million clones listed, 85% to 95% are singletons. Material for sequencing was naive CD4+ T cells from PBMCs. All receptors derive from a man aged 18 to 30 in good health. Some clones in this sample may be carry-over from other donors' samples. CDR3s include the opening cysteine and the closing phenylalanine or tryptophan. The order of the fields is V gene, CDR3 length, D gene, J gene, CDR3 protein. A D gene is named only where the DNA matches it firmly.

>TRBV1|16|-|TRBJ2-7
CTSSQDVAGGTGEQYF
>TRBV2|11|-|TRBJ2-1
CASRLYNEQFF
>TRBV6-1|13|-|TRBJ2-7
CASRQQGSYEQYF
>TRBV7-9|16|TRBD2|TRBJ2-2
CASSFPGSGSSGELFF
>TRBV10-3|11|TRBD1|TRBJ2-1
CATRTGFEQFF
>TRBV18|15|TRBD2|TRBJ2-7
CASSPSPSGSNEQYF
>TRBV19|13|TRBD1|TRBJ1-4
CASSPRTGEKLFF
>TRBV28|15|-|TRBJ2-3
CASSLIGGFTDTQYF
>TRBV19|16|-|TRBJ2-1
CASRKVDGGDYNEQFF
>TRBV6-6|16|TRBD1|TRBJ2-2
CASSFRGRMDPGELFF
>TRBV18|17|TRBD2|TRBJ2-7
CASSISGRDQSSYEQYF
>TRBV27|15|-|TRBJ2-6
CASSIRDSGANVLTF
>TRBV7-2|13|-|TRBJ2-1
CASSDTPTNEQFF
>TRBV30|13|TRBD1|TRBJ2-5
CAWARTGLGTQYF
>TRBV6-6|16|-|TRBJ1-5
CASSYSEGRGNQPQHF
>TRBV2|12|TRBD2|TRBJ2-7
CAGRGRAHEQYF
>TRBV7-2|11|-|TRBJ1-1
CASSSSGKAFF
>TRBV28|16|-|TRBJ1-2
CASSSPGGAINYGYTF
>TRBV5-4|14|-|TRBJ2-7
CASSLAGRPGEQYF
>TRBV10-3|14|TRBD2|TRBJ2-7
CAIGRTSHSYEQYF
>TRBV5-6|17|TRBD2|TRBJ2-1
CASSSTPRASGYNEQFF
>TRBV6-1|15|TRBD1|TRBJ1-2
CASSGRTGTTYGYTF
>TRBV6-6|14|TRBD1|TRBJ2-7
CASRAGQAYYEQYF
>TRBV12-5|16|TRBD1|TRBJ2-3
CASSRSGTASTDTQYF
>TRBV6-5|14|TRBD2|TRBJ2-3
CASRGLAGTDTQYF
>TRBV29-1|14|-|TRBJ2-2
CSGGGTANTGELFF
>TRBV4-3|13|-|TRBJ1-3
CASSQESGNTIYF
>TRBV2|13|-|TRBJ2-5
CASSEGLKQTQYF
>TRBV5-3|19|TRBD2|TRBJ2-1
CARTRAYYLAEISHNEQFF
>TRBV5-1|18|-|TRBJ2-5
CASSPADRVGGSAETQYF
>TRBV7-3|16|TRBD2|TRBJ2-1
CASSGTTTSTGNEQFF